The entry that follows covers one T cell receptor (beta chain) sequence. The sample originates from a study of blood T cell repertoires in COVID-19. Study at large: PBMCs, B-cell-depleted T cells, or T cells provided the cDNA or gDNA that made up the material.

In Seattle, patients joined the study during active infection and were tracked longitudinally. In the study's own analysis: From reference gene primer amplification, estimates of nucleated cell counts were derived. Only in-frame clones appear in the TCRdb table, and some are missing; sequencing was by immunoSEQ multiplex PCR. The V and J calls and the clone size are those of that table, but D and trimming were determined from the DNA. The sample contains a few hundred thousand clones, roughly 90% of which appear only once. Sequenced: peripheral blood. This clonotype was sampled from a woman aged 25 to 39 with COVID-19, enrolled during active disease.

CDR3 DNA: TGTGCCAGCAGCACTACGAACTACAATGAGCAGTTCTTC. Translated, it gives CASSTTNYNEQFF. V and J are TRBV7-8 and TRBJ2-1, with D unclear. Trimming pared 5 bases from V and 3 bases from J, leaving 8 bases between. Germline CDR1 is SGHVS and CDR2 is FQNEAQ. The CDR3 is made up of 13 amino acids.